The entry that follows covers one TCR beta chain sequence. The antigen remains undetermined. The data stem from a study of shared clonotypes between healthy human individuals. Naive CD45RA+ and memory CD45RA-negative subsets were split from CD4+ cells. Assay used: immunoSEQ multiplex PCR; TCRdb lists only in-frame clones, some missing. The repertoire holds a few million clones, more than 85% seen once, with 0.39% in the top ten. General study points: Among non-shared clonotypes, generation probabilities were lower than among those shared by all four donors. Researchers found naive subsets generally carried larger estimated richness than memory subsets.

Source material: naive CD4+ T cells from PBMCs. Documented subset: CD45RA+ positively selected. The receptor's source is a man between 18 and 29 years old in good health. Some clones in this sample may be carry-over from other donors' samples.

CDR3 bases: TGCGCCAGCAGCTTGGCCGGGACAGGGCGGACCGGGGAGCTGTTTTTT. Its translation is CASSLAGTGRTGELFF. This rearrangement joins TRBV5-1 to TRBJ2-2, with 9 bases that match TRBD1. CDR3 length equals 16 residues. J gave up 5 bases and V 0 bases, and 5 bases lay outside the gene matches. The V gene's germline CDR1 is SGHRS and CDR2 YFSETQ.